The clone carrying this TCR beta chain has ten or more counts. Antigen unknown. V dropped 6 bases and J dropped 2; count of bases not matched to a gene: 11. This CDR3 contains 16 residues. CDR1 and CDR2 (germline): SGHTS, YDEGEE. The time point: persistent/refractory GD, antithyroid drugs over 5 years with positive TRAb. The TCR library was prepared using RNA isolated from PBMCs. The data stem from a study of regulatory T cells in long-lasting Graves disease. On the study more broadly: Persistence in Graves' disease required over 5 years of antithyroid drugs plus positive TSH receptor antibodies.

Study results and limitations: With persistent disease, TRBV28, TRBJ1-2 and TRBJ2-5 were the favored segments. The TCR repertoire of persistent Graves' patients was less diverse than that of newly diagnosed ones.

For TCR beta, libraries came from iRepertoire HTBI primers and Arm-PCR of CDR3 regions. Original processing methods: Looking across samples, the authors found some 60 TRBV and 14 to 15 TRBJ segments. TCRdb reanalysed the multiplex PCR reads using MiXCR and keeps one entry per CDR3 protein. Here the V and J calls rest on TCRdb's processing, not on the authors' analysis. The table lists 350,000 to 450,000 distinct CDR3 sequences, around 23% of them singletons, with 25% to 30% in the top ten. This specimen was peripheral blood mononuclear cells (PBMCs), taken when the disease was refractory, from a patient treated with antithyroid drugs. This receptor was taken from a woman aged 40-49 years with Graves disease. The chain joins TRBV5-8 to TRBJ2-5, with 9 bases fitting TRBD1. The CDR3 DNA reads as TGTGCCAGCACGAGAGGCGTCGGGACAGGGCAAGAGACCCAGTACTTC. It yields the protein CASTRGVGTGQETQYF.